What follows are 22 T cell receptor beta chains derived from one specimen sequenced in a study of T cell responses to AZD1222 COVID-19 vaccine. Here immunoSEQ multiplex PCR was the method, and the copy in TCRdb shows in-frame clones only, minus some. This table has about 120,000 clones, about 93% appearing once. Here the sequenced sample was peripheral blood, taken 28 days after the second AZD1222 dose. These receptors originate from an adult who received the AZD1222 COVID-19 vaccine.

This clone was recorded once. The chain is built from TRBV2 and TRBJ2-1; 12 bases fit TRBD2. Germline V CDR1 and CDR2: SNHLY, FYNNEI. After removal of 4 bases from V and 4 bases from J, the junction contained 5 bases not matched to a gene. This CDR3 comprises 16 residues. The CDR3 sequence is CASSVSSGGVYNEQFF. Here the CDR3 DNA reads TGTGCCAGCAGTGTGTCTAGCGGGGGGGTGTACAATGAGCAGTTCTTC.

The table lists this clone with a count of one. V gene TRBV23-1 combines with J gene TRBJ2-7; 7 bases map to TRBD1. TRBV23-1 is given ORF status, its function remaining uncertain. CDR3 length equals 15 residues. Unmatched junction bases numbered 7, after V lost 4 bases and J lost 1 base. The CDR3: CASSPRDSFSYEQYF. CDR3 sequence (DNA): TGCGCCAGCAGTCCCCGGGACAGCTTTTCCTACGAGCAGTACTTC.

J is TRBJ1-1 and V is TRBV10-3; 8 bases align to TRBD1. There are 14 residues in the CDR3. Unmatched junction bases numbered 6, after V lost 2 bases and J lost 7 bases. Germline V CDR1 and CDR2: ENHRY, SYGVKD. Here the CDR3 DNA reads TGTGCCATCAGTGAGCAGGACAGGGCTTTTGAAGCTTTCTTT. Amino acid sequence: CAISEQDRAFEAFF.

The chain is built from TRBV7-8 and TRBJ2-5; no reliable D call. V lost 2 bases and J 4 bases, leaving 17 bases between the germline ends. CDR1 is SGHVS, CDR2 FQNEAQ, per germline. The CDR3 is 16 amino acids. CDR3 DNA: TGTGCCAGCAGCTTAACCAGAAGCTTGGTCGGAGAGACCCAGTACTTC. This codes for CASSLTRSLVGETQYF.

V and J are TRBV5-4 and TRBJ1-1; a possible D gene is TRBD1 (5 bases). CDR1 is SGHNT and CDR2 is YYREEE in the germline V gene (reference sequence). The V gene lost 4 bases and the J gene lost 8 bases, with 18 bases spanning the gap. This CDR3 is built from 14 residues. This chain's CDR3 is CASSPIAGDSEAFF. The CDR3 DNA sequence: TGTGCCAGCAGCCCGATCGCGGGGGACTCCGAAGCTTTCTTT.

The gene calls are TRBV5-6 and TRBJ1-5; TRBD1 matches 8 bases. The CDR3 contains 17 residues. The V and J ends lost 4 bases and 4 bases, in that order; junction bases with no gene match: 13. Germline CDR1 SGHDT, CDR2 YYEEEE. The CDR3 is CASSAGQGGLRNQPQHF. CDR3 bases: TGTGCCAGCAGCGCCGGACAGGGTGGTTTGAGAAATCAGCCCCAGCATTTT.

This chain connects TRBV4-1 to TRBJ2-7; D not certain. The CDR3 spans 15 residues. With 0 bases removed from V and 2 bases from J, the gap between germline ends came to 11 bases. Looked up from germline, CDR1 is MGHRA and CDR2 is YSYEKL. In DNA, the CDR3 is TGCGCCAGCAGCCAAGATTACCCCAGCCCCTACGAGCAGTACTTC. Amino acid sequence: CASSQDYPSPYEQYF.

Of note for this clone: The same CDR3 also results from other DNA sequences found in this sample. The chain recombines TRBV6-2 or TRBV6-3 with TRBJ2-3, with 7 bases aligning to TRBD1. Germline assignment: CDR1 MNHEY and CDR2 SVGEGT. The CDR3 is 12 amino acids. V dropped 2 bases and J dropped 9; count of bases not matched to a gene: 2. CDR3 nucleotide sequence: TGTGCCAGCAGTTACACAGGGGACACGCAGTATTTT. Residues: CASSYTGDTQYF.

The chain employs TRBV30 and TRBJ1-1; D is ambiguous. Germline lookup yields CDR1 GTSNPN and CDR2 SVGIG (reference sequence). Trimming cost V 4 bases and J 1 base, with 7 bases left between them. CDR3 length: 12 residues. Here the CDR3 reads CAWTNKNTEAFF. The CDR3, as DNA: TGTGCCTGGACTAACAAGAACACTGAAGCTTTCTTT.

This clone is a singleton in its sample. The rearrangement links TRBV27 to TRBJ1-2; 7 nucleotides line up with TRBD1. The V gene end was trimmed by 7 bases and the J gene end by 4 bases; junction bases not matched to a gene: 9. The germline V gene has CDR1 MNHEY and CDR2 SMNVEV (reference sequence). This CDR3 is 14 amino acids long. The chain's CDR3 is CASKEGTETYGYTF. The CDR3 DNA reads TGTGCCAGCAAGGAGGGGACAGAGACCTATGGCTACACCTTC.

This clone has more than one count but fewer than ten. The CDR3 DNA reads TGTGCCAGCAGTTACTCGAGGGTTTACAATGAGCAGTTCTTC. This sequence encodes CASSYSRVYNEQFF. This rearrangement joins TRBV6-2 or TRBV6-3 to TRBJ2-1; a possible D gene is TRBD2 (5 bases). Per germline, CDR1 MNHEY and CDR2 SVGEGT. CDR3 length: 14 residues. Deletions cut 0 bases from V and 4 bases from J, with 7 bases between.

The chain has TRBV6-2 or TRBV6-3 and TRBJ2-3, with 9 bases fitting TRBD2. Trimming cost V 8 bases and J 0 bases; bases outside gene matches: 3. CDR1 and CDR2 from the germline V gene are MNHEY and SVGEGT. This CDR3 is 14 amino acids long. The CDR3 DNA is TGTGCCAGCCGCCTAGCGGGGAGCACAGATACGCAGTATTTT. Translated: CASRLAGSTDTQYF.

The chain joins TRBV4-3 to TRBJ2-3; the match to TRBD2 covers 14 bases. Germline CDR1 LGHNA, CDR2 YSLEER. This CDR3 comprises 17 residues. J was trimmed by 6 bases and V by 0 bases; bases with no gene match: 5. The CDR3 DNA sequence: TGCGCCAGCAGCCAAGAAAGGACTAGCGGGAGGTCGGATACGCAGTATTTT. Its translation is CASSQERTSGRSDTQYF.

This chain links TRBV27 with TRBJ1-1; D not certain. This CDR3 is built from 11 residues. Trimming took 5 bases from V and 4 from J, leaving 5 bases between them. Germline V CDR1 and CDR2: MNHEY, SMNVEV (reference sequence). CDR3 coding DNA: TGTGCCAGCAGTGCTGGCACTGAAGCTTTCTTT. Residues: CASSAGTEAFF.

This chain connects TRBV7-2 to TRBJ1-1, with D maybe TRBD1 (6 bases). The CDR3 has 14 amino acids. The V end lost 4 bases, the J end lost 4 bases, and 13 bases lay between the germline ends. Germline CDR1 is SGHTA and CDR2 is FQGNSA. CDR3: CASSWTAAGTEAFF. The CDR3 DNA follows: TGTGCCAGCAGCTGGACAGCGGCGGGCACTGAAGCTTTCTTT.

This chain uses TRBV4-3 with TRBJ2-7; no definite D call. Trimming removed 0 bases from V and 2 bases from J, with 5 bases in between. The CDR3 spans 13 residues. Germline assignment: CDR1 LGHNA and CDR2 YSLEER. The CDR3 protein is CASSQDRTYEQYF. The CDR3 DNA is TGCGCCAGCAGCCAAGACAGGACCTACGAGCAGTACTTC.

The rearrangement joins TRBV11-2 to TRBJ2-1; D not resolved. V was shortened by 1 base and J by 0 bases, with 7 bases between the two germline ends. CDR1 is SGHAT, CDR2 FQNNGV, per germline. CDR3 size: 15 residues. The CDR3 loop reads CASSLAGLSYNEQFF. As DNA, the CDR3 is TGTGCCAGCAGCTTAGCTGGGCTCTCCTACAATGAGCAGTTCTTC.

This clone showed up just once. CDR3 protein: CASSTLTGGFTEAFF. CDR3 coding DNA: TGTGCCAGCAGTACTTTGACGGGGGGTTTCACTGAAGCTTTCTTT. The rearrangement joins TRBV6-5 to TRBJ1-1; weak D call: TRBD1 (5 bases). The CDR3 is made up of 15 amino acids. Trimming removed 5 bases at V and 4 bases at J, with 17 bases between. Germline V gene lookup returns CDR1 MNHEY and CDR2 SVGAGI.

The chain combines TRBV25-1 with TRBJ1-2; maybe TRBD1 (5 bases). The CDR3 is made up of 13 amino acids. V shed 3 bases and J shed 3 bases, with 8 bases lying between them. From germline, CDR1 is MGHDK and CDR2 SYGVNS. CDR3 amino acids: CASSDEGYYGYTF. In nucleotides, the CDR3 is TGTGCCAGCAGTGATGAGGGGTACTATGGCTACACCTTC.

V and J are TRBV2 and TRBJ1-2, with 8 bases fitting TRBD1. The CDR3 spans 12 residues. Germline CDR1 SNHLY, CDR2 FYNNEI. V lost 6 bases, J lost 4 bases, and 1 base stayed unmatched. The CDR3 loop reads CASRQGVYGYTF. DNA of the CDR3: TGTGCCAGCAGACAGGGGGTCTATGGCTACACCTTC.

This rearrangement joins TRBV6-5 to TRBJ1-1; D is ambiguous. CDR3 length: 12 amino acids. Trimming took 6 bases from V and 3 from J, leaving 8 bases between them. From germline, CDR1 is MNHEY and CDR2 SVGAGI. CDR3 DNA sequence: TGTGCCAGCAGGTTCCGGGACACTGAAGCTTTCTTT. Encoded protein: CASRFRDTEAFF.

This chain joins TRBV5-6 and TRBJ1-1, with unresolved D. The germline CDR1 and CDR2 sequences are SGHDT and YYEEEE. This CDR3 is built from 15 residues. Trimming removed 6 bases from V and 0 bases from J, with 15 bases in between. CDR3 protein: CASTPSMNMNTEAFF. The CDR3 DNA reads TGTGCCAGCACCCCGTCGATGAACATGAACACTGAAGCTTTCTTT. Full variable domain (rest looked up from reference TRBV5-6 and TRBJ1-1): DAGVTQSPTHLIKTRGQQVTLRCSPKSGHDTVSWYQQALGQGPQFIFQYYEEEERQRGNFPDRFSGHQFPNYSSELNVNALLLGDSALYLCASTPSMNMNTEAFFGQGTRLTVV.